This entry concerns a single T cell receptor (beta chain). Per the germline V gene, CDR1 is LNHDA and CDR2 is SQIVND (reference sequence). V lost 3 bases and J lost 5, with 14 bases in between. The CDR3 length is 15 residues. This entry comes from a study of blood T cell repertoires in COVID-19. Sequencing used immunoSEQ multiplex PCR; TCRdb keeps in-frame clones, though not all of them. This sample carries 96,000 or so clones, roughly nine tenths of them seen once, and the ten largest clones take less than 2%. The source of this sequence is a man in his 60s with acute or convalescent COVID-19. The rearrangement joins TRBV19 to TRBJ2-1, with unresolved D. The sample taken for sequencing was peripheral blood. The CDR3 DNA reads as TGTGCCAGTAGTATGGTACAGCAGCTTAACAATGAGCAGTTCTTC. Protein sequence: CASSMVQQLNNEQFF.